The clone carrying this T cell receptor beta chain has a handful of counts. Antigen specificity is unknown. The study included ophthalmopathy patients with Clinical Activity Score at least 3, NOSPECS grade at least 4 and duration under 3 months. Diagnoses rested on clinical symptoms, serum thyroxine and TRAb, thyroid ultrasound and orbital computed tomography. This specimen belongs to a study of T cells in Graves' hyperthyroidism and ophthalmopathy. Study outcomes and limitations: Expanded thyroid clonotypes (above 0.001) were mostly also found in blood. Model-based prediction identified ophthalmopathy a median approximately 6 months prior to its onset.

The source material, RNA transcripts, was used to amplify TCR beta CDR3 regions. First-round RT-PCR targeting the TCR CDR3 was performed with the HTBI primer set. MiXCR, run by TCRdb on the multiplex PCR reads, gives a single entry per CDR3 protein. The table includes around 600,000 distinct CDR3 sequences, around 15% detected once. The TCR comes from a woman between 45 and 60 years old with Graves' ophthalmopathy. Sequenced input: blood.

CDR3 amino acids: CSARDGSEVQETQYF. In DNA form, the CDR3 reads TGCAGTGCTAGAGATGGATCCGAAGTTCAAGAGACCCAGTACTTC. J is TRBJ2-5 and V is TRBV20-1, with D uncertain. The CDR3 has 15 amino acids. Trimming shortened V by 0 bases and J by 2 bases, and 13 bases separated the two germline ends. In germline, CDR1 is DFQATT, CDR2 SNEGSKA (reference sequence).